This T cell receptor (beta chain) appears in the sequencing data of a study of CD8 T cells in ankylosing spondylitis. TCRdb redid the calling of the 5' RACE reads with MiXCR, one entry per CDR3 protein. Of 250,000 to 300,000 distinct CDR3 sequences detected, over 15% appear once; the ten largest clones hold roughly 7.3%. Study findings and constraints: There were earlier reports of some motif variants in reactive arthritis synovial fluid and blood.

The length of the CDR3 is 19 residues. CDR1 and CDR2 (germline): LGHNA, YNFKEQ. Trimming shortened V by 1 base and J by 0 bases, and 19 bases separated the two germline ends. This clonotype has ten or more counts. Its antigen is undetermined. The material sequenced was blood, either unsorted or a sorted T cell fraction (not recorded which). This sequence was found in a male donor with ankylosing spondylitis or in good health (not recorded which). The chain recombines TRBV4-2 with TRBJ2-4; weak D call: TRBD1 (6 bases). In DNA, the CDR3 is TGTGCCAGCAGCCAAGGGGAGTCGACAGGATCCCTAGCCAAAAACATTCAGTACTTC. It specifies CASSQGESTGSLAKNIQYF.